Shown below are 30 T cell receptor beta chains from a single sample sequenced in a study of cytomegalovirus exposure and HLA in healthy donors. Vbeta (60) and Jbeta (13) primers were used in the PCR. Assay used: immunoSEQ multiplex PCR; TCRdb lists only in-frame clones, some missing. The sample has roughly 100,000 clones, under 85% seen once. Sequencing was performed on PBMCs. Receptors were obtained from a middle-aged woman in good health and CMV-seropositive.

The chain links TRBV4-3 to TRBJ2-7, with 9 bases lining up with TRBD2. Germline trimming cut 1 base from V and 4 bases from J; bases unmatched to any gene: 8. The CDR3 contains 16 residues. CDR1 LGHNA and CDR2 YSLEER come from the germline V gene. This CDR3 is CASSQGGLAGGYEQYF. The CDR3 DNA sequence: TGCGCCAGCAGCCAAGGGGGACTAGCAGGGGGGTACGAGCAGTACTTC.

The CDR3 sequence is CASSAGGGGYTF. The CDR3 DNA reads TGTGCCAGCAGCGCAGGGGGTGGTGGCTACACCTTC. The V call is TRBV27, the J call TRBJ1-2, with 7 nucleotides matching TRBD1. CDR3 length equals 12 residues. V lost 6 bases, J lost 7 bases, and 5 bases stayed unmatched. Germline CDR1 and CDR2: MNHEY and SMNVEV (reference sequence).

The chain joins TRBV16 to TRBJ1-2, with D hard to call. Deletions cut 3 bases from V and 5 bases from J, with 7 bases between. Germline loops: CDR1 KGHSY, CDR2 FQNENV. The CDR3 runs to 12 residues. In DNA, the CDR3 is TGTGCCAGCAGCCAGGCGGGTTATGGCTACACCTTC. Translating it yields CASSQAGYGYTF.

The CDR3 DNA sequence: TGCAGCGTTGGAGAAAAGGGACACACGACCAGCTACACCTTC. Protein: CSVGEKGHTTSYTF. This chain joins TRBV29-1 and TRBJ1-2; a possible D gene is TRBD1 (6 bases). Trimming cost V 4 bases and J 9 bases, with 21 bases left between them. Germline CDR1 SQVTM, CDR2 ANQGSEA. The CDR3 is 14 amino acids.

This chain uses TRBV7-9 with TRBJ2-5, with a possible D match to TRBD2 (6 bases). This CDR3 comprises 15 residues. The V end was cut by 1 base, the J end by 9 bases, with 18 bases between. Germline-derived CDR1 and CDR2 are SEHNR and FQNEAQ (reference sequence). The CDR3 sequence: CASSLGGGFHRAQYF. The CDR3 nucleotides are TGTGCCAGCAGCTTAGGAGGAGGGTTCCATCGAGCCCAGTACTTC.

The chain combines TRBV11-2 with TRBJ2-3; possibly TRBD2 for D (6 bases). The CDR3 covers 16 residues. Germline assignment: CDR1 SGHAT and CDR2 FQNNGV. Trimming pared 4 bases from V and 4 bases from J, leaving 18 bases between. Here the CDR3 reads CASSSGFGGTADTQYF. CDR3 sequence (DNA): TGTGCCAGCAGCTCGGGTTTCGGCGGGACCGCAGATACGCAGTATTTT. The full variable domain, in which reference TRBV11-2 and TRBJ2-3 provide the parts outside the CDR3, is EAGVAQSPRYKIIEKRQSVAFWCNPISGHATLYWYQQILGQGPKLLIQFQNNGVVDDSQLPKDRFSAERLKGVDSTLKIQPAKLEDSAVYLCASSSGFGGTADTQYFGPGTRLTVL.

This chain connects TRBV19 to TRBJ1-5; D remains ambiguous. The CDR3 is 14 amino acids. V was shortened by 4 bases and J by 10 bases, with 17 bases between the two germline ends. Germline V gene lookup returns CDR1 LNHDA and CDR2 SQIVND (reference sequence). The CDR3 DNA reads TGTGCCAGTAGTACGAGGTTCATCGTCGCTCCCCAGCATTTT. Translation gives CASSTRFIVAPQHF.

This clone is a singleton in its sample. The chain couples TRBV4-1 to TRBJ1-5; D is possibly TRBD1 (5 bases). In germline, CDR1 is MGHRA, CDR2 YSYEKL. V dropped 1 base and J dropped 3 bases, with 7 bases sitting between them. The CDR3 loop spans 14 amino acids. CDR3 amino acids: CASSQGGTNQPQHF. The CDR3 nucleotides are TGCGCCAGCAGCCAAGGGGGCACCAATCAGCCCCAGCATTTT.

V and J are TRBV19 and TRBJ1-3, with D hard to call. Germline lookup yields CDR1 LNHDA and CDR2 SQIVND (reference sequence). Trimming stripped 5 bases from V and 0 bases from J, with 17 bases between. CDR3 length: 17 amino acids. Here the CDR3 reads CASSHRQQRPSGNTIYF. The CDR3 DNA follows: TGTGCCAGTAGTCACCGCCAACAGAGACCCTCTGGAAACACCATATATTTT.

J is TRBJ2-6 and V is TRBV11-3; D is possibly TRBD2 (6 bases). This CDR3 has 16 residues. V was pared by 6 bases and J by 1 base, with 13 bases between. Germline V gene data show CDR1 as SGHNT and CDR2 as YENEEA. The chain's CDR3 is CASRRGPRSGANVLTF. DNA of the CDR3: TGTGCCAGCAGGCGGGGCCCCCGGTCTGGGGCCAACGTCCTGACTTTC. The whole variable domain, remainder taken from reference TRBV11-3 and TRBJ2-6, is EAGVVQSPRYKIIEKKQPVAFWCNPISGHNTLYWYLQNLGQGPELLIRYENEEAVDDSQLPKDRFSAERLKGVDSTLKIQPAELGDSAVYLCASRRGPRSGANVLTFGAGSRLTVL.

This chain connects TRBV5-4 to TRBJ2-3; 8 bases align to TRBD2. Germline V lookup: CDR1 SGHNT, CDR2 YYREEE (reference sequence). V lost 2 bases, J lost 2 bases, and 4 bases stayed unmatched. This CDR3 spans 15 amino acids. The CDR3 loop reads CASSFGGRNTDTQYF. The CDR3 region has the DNA TGTGCCAGCAGCTTCGGCGGGAGGAACACAGATACGCAGTATTTT.

The V gene is TRBV7-9, the J gene TRBJ1-3; no definite D call. The germline CDR1 and CDR2 sequences are SEHNR and FQNEAQ (reference sequence). V was clipped by 4 bases and J by 2 bases, with 18 bases between them. The CDR3 is made up of 17 amino acids. Here the CDR3 DNA reads TGTGCCAGCAGCTATCAGGTCCCCCTCCAGGCTGGAAACACCATATATTTT. Protein product: CASSYQVPLQAGNTIYF.

The chain carries TRBV18 and TRBJ2-2, with D possibly being TRBD1 (6 bases). There are 20 residues in the CDR3. In germline, CDR1 is KGHSH, CDR2 LQKENI. Trimming removed 2 bases from V and 1 base from J, with 23 bases in between. DNA for the CDR3: TGTGCCAGCTCACCAAGGGTCGGGACACGACAGGTGATGAACACCGGGGAGCTGTTTTTT. Its translation: CASSPRVGTRQVMNTGELFF.

This chain links TRBV28 with TRBJ1-1, with a tentative D call TRBD1 (6 bases). Germline lookup yields CDR1 MDHEN and CDR2 SYDVKM. The CDR3 extends over 17 amino acids. V lost 1 base, J lost 2 bases, and 17 bases lay in between. The CDR3 region is CASSLLSLRGPNTEAFF. For the CDR3, the DNA is TGTGCCAGCAGTTTATTGTCTCTGCGGGGGCCTAACACTGAAGCTTTCTTT.

As regards this clone: At one of its ends the junction is not consistent with the germline gene, which may arise from a read error. The V and J genes are TRBV28 and TRBJ1-2; D remains unclear. CDR1 is MDHEN, CDR2 SYDVKM, per germline. This CDR3 spans 15 amino acids. The CDR3 nucleotides are TGTGCCAGCGGACCGCCAGAGGAGGGTCACTATGTCTACACCTTC. This codes for CASGPPEEGHYVYTF.

The CDR3 coding sequence is TGTGCCAGCAGTCTTGGGACTAGCGGGGGCCTTACAGAGACCCAGTACTTC. Translating it yields CASSLGTSGGLTETQYF. V usage is TRBV27 and J usage is TRBJ2-5; 14 bases agree with TRBD2. CDR3 size: 17 residues. CDR1 is MNHEY, CDR2 SMNVEV, per germline (reference sequence). V was clipped by 5 bases and J by 4 bases; unmatched bases: 9.

The rearrangement links TRBV28 to TRBJ1-5; TRBD1 agrees at 10 bases. This CDR3 is built from 16 residues. The germline CDR1 and CDR2 sequences are MDHEN and SYDVKM. V shed 2 bases, J shed 4 bases, and the junction held 5 bases outside the gene matches. CDR3 protein: CASSLGRDRGNQPQHF. The CDR3 nucleotides read TGTGCCAGCAGTTTAGGAAGGGACAGGGGTAATCAGCCCCAGCATTTT.

This sequence joins TRBV6-1 and TRBJ1-5; maybe TRBD1 (5 bases). The germline gives CDR1 MNHNS, CDR2 SASEGT. CDR3 length equals 16 residues. V dropped 0 bases and J dropped 4 bases, with 13 bases sitting between them. CDR3 amino acids: CASSEAPGNVNQPQHF. The CDR3 region has the DNA TGTGCCAGCAGTGAAGCCCCAGGGAATGTAAATCAGCCCCAGCATTTT.

The chain's CDR3 is CASSDRGFKGYEQYF. The DNA of the CDR3 is TGTGCCAGCAGCGACAGGGGGTTTAAGGGCTACGAGCAGTACTTC. This chain joins TRBV6-1 and TRBJ2-5; TRBD1 aligns across 9 bases. The J call is in doubt because the DNA end fits TRBJ2-7 better. Germline lookup yields CDR1 MNHNS and CDR2 SASEGT. This CDR3 region has 15 residues.

The chain couples TRBV5-1 to TRBJ2-1; D is unresolved. Germline CDR1 is SGHRS and CDR2 is YFSETQ. The CDR3 totals 14 residues. Trimming took 0 bases from V and 8 from J, leaving 12 bases between them. In DNA, the CDR3 is TGCGCCAGCAGCTTGGCACAGTTTTTCGATGAGCAGTTCTTC. It encodes CASSLAQFFDEQFF.

The chain combines TRBV4-1 with TRBJ2-1, with 8 nucleotides matching TRBD1. The CDR3 has 16 amino acids. CDR1 and CDR2 from the germline V gene are MGHRA and YSYEKL. J lost 2 bases, V lost 0 bases, and 3 bases had no gene match. The CDR3 here is CASSQEQQGAYNEQFF. CDR3 in DNA: TGCGCCAGCAGCCAAGAGCAACAGGGGGCCTACAATGAGCAGTTCTTC.

This clone has a single count. This chain links TRBV27 with TRBJ2-7; D perhaps matches TRBD1 (5 bases). The germline CDR1 and CDR2 sequences are MNHEY and SMNVEV (reference sequence). V lost 2 bases and J lost 0, with 11 bases in between. The length of the CDR3 is 15 residues. The CDR3 sequence: CASSLPRRVSYEQYF. CDR3 nucleotides: TGTGCCAGCAGTTTACCGCGCAGGGTCTCCTACGAGCAGTACTTC.

The CDR3 spells CASSLRFSSPLHF. CDR3 DNA sequence: TGTGCCAGCAGTTTGCGGTTCTCCTCACCCCTCCACTTT. The chain carries TRBV28 and TRBJ1-6; D unresolved. The CDR3 covers 13 residues. In germline, CDR1 is MDHEN, CDR2 SYDVKM. Trimming took off 3 bases at V and 10 bases at J, with 10 bases between the two ends. The whole variable domain, remainder taken from reference TRBV28 and TRBJ1-6, is DVKVTQSSRYLVKRTGEKVFLECVQDMDHENMFWYRQDPGLGLRLIYFSYDVKMKEKGDIPEGYSVSREKKERFSLILESASTNQTSMYLCASSLRFSSPLHFGNGTRLTVT.

The chain has TRBV21-1 and TRBJ1-4; the table's D call of TRBD1 was not tested on the DNA. TRBV21-1 is an annotated pseudogene. The CDR3 loop spans 21 amino acids. In nucleotides, the CDR3 is TGTGCCAGCAGCAAAGAGGGGGGACAGAGGGTGCTCGCTGCAACTAATGAAAAACTGTTTTTT. Translation gives CASSKEGGQRVLAATNEKLFF.

This rearrangement joins TRBV18 to TRBJ1-4; perhaps TRBD1 as D (6 bases). The CDR3 runs to 13 residues. The V end was cut by 3 bases, the J end by 7 bases, with 9 bases between. Germline V lookup: CDR1 KGHSH, CDR2 LQKENI. The CDR3: CASSPRGGEKLFF. Written as DNA, the CDR3 is TGTGCCAGCTCACCGAGGGGGGGTGAAAAACTGTTTTTT.

The chain is built from TRBV9 and TRBJ1-2; maybe TRBD1 (5 bases). Trimming shortened V by 4 bases and J by 2 bases, and 9 bases separated the two germline ends. The CDR3 is 13 amino acids. Germline CDR1 and CDR2: SGDLS and YYNGEE. The CDR3 loop is CASSTQGNYGYTF. The DNA for the CDR3 is TGTGCCAGCAGCACCCAGGGAAACTATGGCTACACCTTC.

CDR3 amino acids: CASSLNPRLGWETQYF. The DNA for the CDR3 is TGTGCCAGCAGTCTAAACCCCAGACTAGGGTGGGAGACCCAGTACTTC. The V gene is TRBV28, the J gene TRBJ2-5, with D maybe TRBD2 (6 bases). Deletions cut 5 bases from V and 5 bases from J, with 21 bases between. Germline lookup yields CDR1 MDHEN and CDR2 SYDVKM. The CDR3 runs to 16 residues. Drawing the rest from reference TRBV28 and TRBJ2-5, the complete variable domain is DVKVTQSSRYLVKRTGEKVFLECVQDMDHENMFWYRQDPGLGLRLIYFSYDVKMKEKGDIPEGYSVSREKKERFSLILESASTNQTSMYLCASSLNPRLGWETQYFGPGTRLLVL.

V gene TRBV5-1 combines with J gene TRBJ2-7; 16 bases map to TRBD2. Germline V CDR1 and CDR2: SGHRS, YFSETQ. CDR3 size: 15 residues. The junction had 7 bases not matched to a gene; V was cut back by 4 bases and J by 9 bases. CDR3 bases: TGCGCCAGCAGCCCGGGGACTAGCGGGGGGGCCACGCAGTACTTC. As protein: CASSPGTSGGATQYF.

This clone was seen a few times. V is TRBV6-5 and J is TRBJ2-7; the D is unclear. Trimming shortened V by 1 base and J by 0 bases, and 10 bases separated the two germline ends. CDR1 is MNHEY, CDR2 SVGAGI, per germline. The CDR3 contains 15 residues. CDR3: CASSYYSQRSYEQYF. CDR3 DNA sequence: TGTGCCAGCAGTTACTATAGCCAGCGCTCCTACGAGCAGTACTTC.

The chain couples TRBV15 to TRBJ1-1; the D is unclear. The CDR3 sequence is 16 residues long. V dropped 1 base and J dropped 2 bases, with 14 bases sitting between them. Germline V gives CDR1 LNHNV, CDR2 YYDKDF (reference sequence). CDR3 nucleotide sequence: TGTGCCACCAGCAGAGCCCCCTGGGCCGCAAACACTGAAGCTTTCTTT. Its translation: CATSRAPWAANTEAFF. Full variable domain (outside the CDR3, taken from reference TRBV15 and TRBJ1-1): DAMVIQNPRYQVTQFGKPVTLSCSQTLNHNVMYWYQQKSSQAPKLLFHYYDKDFNNEADTPDNFQSRRPNTSFCFLDIRSPGLGDTAMYLCATSRAPWAANTEAFFGQGTRLTVV.